Each of the 25 T cell receptor beta chains below was sequenced from the same sample in a study of blood T cell repertoires in COVID-19. Profiled with immunoSEQ multiplex PCR; TCRdb holds only in-frame clones, not every one. The sample consists of some 230,000 clones, more than 80% of them appearing once. What was sequenced was peripheral blood. All receptors derive from a young man who had recovered from COVID-19.

This clone was recorded only once. This chain connects TRBV6-5 to TRBJ2-1; 11 bases agree with TRBD2. Per the germline V gene, CDR1 is MNHEY and CDR2 is SVGAGI. V lost 5 bases and J lost 8; bases outside the gene matches: 8. This CDR3 spans 15 amino acids. The CDR3 sequence: CASSRSGGAWDEQFF. The CDR3 coding sequence is TGTGCCAGCAGTCGTAGCGGGGGGGCCTGGGATGAGCAGTTCTTC.

The genes are TRBV15 and TRBJ2-1; TRBD2 matches 10 bases. Germline V gene lookup returns CDR1 LNHNV and CDR2 YYDKDF (reference sequence). V gave up 4 bases and J gave up 3 bases; unmatched junction bases: 6. The CDR3 has 16 amino acids. CDR3 residues: CATSNDLAGGYNEQFF. As DNA, the CDR3 is TGTGCCACCAGCAATGATTTAGCGGGGGGCTACAATGAGCAGTTCTTC.

The chain couples TRBV11-2 to TRBJ2-1; 10 bases agree with TRBD2. Trimming removed 1 base from V and 1 base from J; junction bases left unmatched: 7. The CDR3 is 18 amino acids. Germline loops: CDR1 SGHAT, CDR2 FQNNGV. The CDR3: CASSLVASGGRSYNEQFF. The CDR3 DNA reads TGTGCCAGCAGCTTAGTGGCTAGCGGGGGACGTTCCTACAATGAGCAGTTCTTC.

The CDR3 region has the DNA TGCGCCAGCAGCCAAGCGTATAGTAGCAATCAGCCCCAGCATTTT. This gives the protein CASSQAYSSNQPQHF. The genes are TRBV4-1 and TRBJ1-5; D is unresolved. CDR1 and CDR2 (germline): MGHRA, YSYEKL. The CDR3 runs to 15 residues. V was pared by 1 base and J by 0 bases, with 7 bases between.

This chain links TRBV7-9 with TRBJ2-5, with D perhaps matching TRBD1 (5 bases). The CDR3 has 17 amino acids. The V end was cut by 2 bases, the J end by 5 bases, with 21 bases between. The germline gives CDR1 SEHNR, CDR2 FQNEAQ (reference sequence). The CDR3 DNA reads TGTGCCAGCAGCTTATCATTGGCGACAGCTGGGTTGGAGACCCAGTACTTC. It translates to CASSLSLATAGLETQYF.

The chain couples TRBV7-2 to TRBJ2-3; the match to TRBD1 covers 10 bases. The V gene's germline CDR1 is SGHTA and CDR2 FQGNSA. The CDR3 runs to 15 residues. The ends lost 6 bases at V and 3 bases at J; junction bases unmatched: 6. CDR3 sequence: CASSQGQGFTDTQYF. CDR3 in DNA: TGTGCCAGCAGTCAGGGACAGGGGTTTACAGATACGCAGTATTTT.

This clone came up once. The chain is built from TRBV5-6 and TRBJ2-7, with a weak D call TRBD1 (5 bases). The length of the CDR3 is 14 residues. The germline V and J ends were trimmed by 4 bases and 3 bases, with 14 bases remaining between them. Germline V gene lookup returns CDR1 SGHDT and CDR2 YYEEEE. The DNA for the CDR3 is TGTGCCAGCAGCCTAGTAGGGGTTCACTACGAGCAGTACTTC. This sequence encodes CASSLVGVHYEQYF.

The CDR3 DNA sequence: TGCGCCAGCAGCTTAAGGACAGAAACCTATAAGAACACTGAAGCTTTCTTT. Amino acids: CASSLRTETYKNTEAFF. The gene calls are TRBV5-1 and TRBJ1-1; maybe TRBD1 (6 bases). Per the germline V gene, CDR1 is SGHRS and CDR2 is YFSETQ. Between the trimmed V and J ends, which lost 2 bases and 1 base, there was a span of 18 bases. The CDR3 totals 17 residues. The complete variable domain, with remaining parts taken from reference TRBV5-1 and TRBJ1-1, reads KAGVTQTPRYLIKTRGQQVTLSCSPISGHRSVSWYQQTPGQGLQFLFEYFSETQRNKGNFPGRFSGRQFSNSRSEMNVSTLELGDSALYLCASSLRTETYKNTEAFFGQGTRLTVV.

The rearrangement uses TRBV7-9 and TRBJ2-2; possible D gene TRBD1, 5 bases. The germline CDR1 and CDR2 sequences are SEHNR and FQNEAQ (reference sequence). Trimming took 5 bases from V and 6 from J, leaving 19 bases between them. The CDR3 is made up of 16 amino acids. The CDR3 is CASSPSGQGSAGELFF. The CDR3 DNA sequence: TGTGCCAGCAGCCCGAGTGGGCAGGGAAGTGCCGGGGAGCTGTTTTTT.

CDR3 DNA: TGTGCCAGCAGTGAAAGGACAGACGGGGATTCACCCCTCCACTTT. It yields the protein CASSERTDGDSPLHF. This chain links TRBV2 with TRBJ1-6, with D possibly TRBD1 on 6 matching bases. Trimming cost V 2 bases and J 8 bases, with 13 bases left between them. The germline V gene encodes CDR1 SNHLY and CDR2 FYNNEI. This CDR3 has 15 amino acids.

The genes are TRBV15 and TRBJ2-5; 10 nucleotides align to TRBD1. CDR3 length: 17 residues. V gave up 0 bases and J gave up 4 bases; unmatched junction bases: 8. Germline CDR1 reads LNHNV; CDR2 reads YYDKDF (reference sequence). In nucleotides, the CDR3 is TGTGCCACCAGCAGAGATCGTCGGGGACAGGGGTTAGAGACCCAGTACTTC. Residues: CATSRDRRGQGLETQYF.

This clone was counted between two and nine times. CDR3: CASSIGQGAQNTEAFF. The CDR3 DNA follows: TGTGCCAGCAGCATCGGACAGGGCGCTCAGAACACTGAAGCTTTCTTT. The chain combines TRBV11-2 with TRBJ1-1, with 8 bases lining up with TRBD1. The trim removed 5 bases at V and 1 base at J, leaving 9 bases unmatched. CDR1 is SGHAT and CDR2 is FQNNGV in the germline V gene. The CDR3 spans 16 residues.

The V gene is TRBV5-1, the J gene TRBJ1-2, with D hard to call. CDR3 size: 14 residues. Trimming removed 0 bases at V and 8 bases at J, with 14 bases between. Germline lookup yields CDR1 SGHRS and CDR2 YFSETQ. The CDR3 sequence: CASSLDGRVRGYTF. The CDR3 bases are TGCGCCAGCAGCTTGGATGGGCGGGTGAGGGGCTACACCTTC.

V is TRBV6-5 and J is TRBJ2-5; tentative D call: TRBD2 (5 bases). The CDR3 is made up of 15 amino acids. Trimming took 2 bases from V and 2 from J, leaving 12 bases between them. Looked up from germline, CDR1 is MNHEY and CDR2 is SVGAGI. The CDR3 sequence is CASSYLDLLQETQYF. The CDR3 nucleotides read TGTGCCAGCAGTTACCTGGACTTACTACAAGAGACCCAGTACTTC.

J is TRBJ2-5 and V is TRBV7-7; no reliable D call. Trimming stripped 1 base from V and 4 bases from J, with 10 bases between. In germline, CDR1 is SSHAT, CDR2 FNYEAQ (reference sequence). The CDR3 is made up of 14 amino acids. In DNA, the CDR3 is TGTGCCAGCAGCTTAGGGCGGCCCCCAGAGACCCAGTACTTC. It yields the protein CASSLGRPPETQYF. Variable domain in full (rest from reference TRBV7-7 and TRBJ2-5): GAGVSQSPRYKVTKRGQDVTLRCDPISSHATLYWYQQALGQGPEFLTYFNYEAQPDKSGLPSDRFSAERPEGSISTLTIQRTEQRDSAMYRCASSLGRPPETQYFGPGTRLLVL.

V usage is TRBV11-2 and J usage is TRBJ2-7; TRBD1 matches 7 bases. Germline trimming cut 5 bases from V and 6 bases from J; bases unmatched to any gene: 7. The CDR3 runs to 13 residues. The germline CDR1 and CDR2 sequences are SGHAT and FQNNGV. DNA of the CDR3: TGTGCCAGCAGCCCTACGACAGGGACCGAGCAGTACTTC. Residues: CASSPTTGTEQYF. The entire variable domain, with the rest obtained from reference TRBV11-2 and TRBJ2-7, is as follows: EAGVAQSPRYKIIEKRQSVAFWCNPISGHATLYWYQQILGQGPKLLIQFQNNGVVDDSQLPKDRFSAERLKGVDSTLKIQPAKLEDSAVYLCASSPTTGTEQYFGPGTRLTVT.

The chain has TRBV10-3 and TRBJ1-1; D not certain. The CDR3 is 16 amino acids. Germline V lookup: CDR1 ENHRY, CDR2 SYGVKD. Between the trimmed V and J ends, which lost 8 bases and 5 bases, there was a span of 24 bases. The CDR3 coding sequence is TGTGCCATCGGCCCAGATAGTAGGCGACGGGGTACTGAAGCTTTCTTT. It specifies CAIGPDSRRRGTEAFF.

The V and J genes are TRBV5-4 and TRBJ2-7, with D possibly TRBD1 on 6 matching bases. Germline V gene data show CDR1 as SGHNT and CDR2 as YYREEE (reference sequence). The CDR3 covers 15 residues. The V gene lost 4 bases and the J gene lost 3 bases, with 17 bases spanning the gap. CDR3 sequence reads: CASSLISTGSYEQYF. CDR3 nucleotides: TGTGCCAGCAGCCTGATATCTACAGGGAGCTACGAGCAGTACTTC.

The chain links TRBV5-5 to TRBJ1-4; the match to TRBD1 covers 7 bases. V was pared by 4 bases and J by 12 bases, with 21 bases of the junction left unmatched. The V gene's germline CDR1 is SGHKS and CDR2 YYEKEE (reference sequence). This CDR3 spans 17 amino acids. CDR3 protein: CASSPRGRTRGQRELFF. The CDR3 DNA follows: TGTGCCAGCAGCCCCCGGGGCCGGACGAGGGGACAGAGGGAACTGTTTTTT.

The chain combines TRBV5-5 with TRBJ2-7; 9 bases fit TRBD1. CDR1 is SGHKS, CDR2 YYEKEE, per germline (reference sequence). There are 13 residues in the CDR3. V was clipped by 4 bases and J by 5 bases; unmatched bases: 4. The CDR3 bases are TGTGCCAGCAGCATACAGGGGGCCCACGAGCAGTACTTC. Encoded protein: CASSIQGAHEQYF.

The chain links TRBV5-1 to TRBJ2-2, with a tentative D call TRBD1 (6 bases). V was clipped by 1 base and J by 5 bases, with 12 bases between them. This CDR3 has 15 residues. Germline CDR1 is SGHRS and CDR2 is YFSETQ. The CDR3 spells CASSLLQGRTGELFF. The CDR3 nucleotides are TGCGCCAGCAGCTTGCTACAGGGACGAACCGGGGAGCTGTTTTTT. Combining the CDR3 with reference TRBV5-1 and TRBJ2-2 gives the whole variable domain KAGVTQTPRYLIKTRGQQVTLSCSPISGHRSVSWYQQTPGQGLQFLFEYFSETQRNKGNFPGRFSGRQFSNSRSEMNVSTLELGDSALYLCASSLLQGRTGELFFGEGSRLTVL.

The chain recombines TRBV6-5 with TRBJ1-2; D is possibly TRBD1 (5 bases). CDR3 size: 13 residues. V lost 6 bases, J lost 8 bases, and 16 bases lay in between. CDR1 and CDR2 from the germline V gene are MNHEY and SVGAGI. CDR3 nucleotide sequence: TGTGCCAGCAGGGGGATGGAGGGGCTAGGCTACACCTTC. This encodes CASRGMEGLGYTF.

The J gene is TRBJ1-1, the V gene TRBV7-2; D not certain. V was shortened by 3 bases and J by 2 bases, with 7 bases between the two germline ends. The germline V gene has CDR1 SGHTA and CDR2 FQGNSA. The CDR3 runs 13 residues. The CDR3 DNA sequence: TGTGCCAGCAGCTTCGGAGAAAACACTGAAGCTTTCTTT. Translated, it gives CASSFGENTEAFF.

The rearrangement uses TRBV5-1 and TRBJ2-7, with TRBD1 matching over 8 bases. This CDR3 spans 13 amino acids. Germline CDR1 SGHRS, CDR2 YFSETQ. V trimming: 5 bases; J trimming: 2 bases; junction bases outside the gene matches: 3. DNA of the CDR3: TGCGCCAGCAGAGGACAGGGTGCCTACGAGCAGTACTTC. This translates into CASRGQGAYEQYF. Based on the CDR3 plus reference TRBV5-1 and TRBJ2-7, the full variable domain is KAGVTQTPRYLIKTRGQQVTLSCSPISGHRSVSWYQQTPGQGLQFLFEYFSETQRNKGNFPGRFSGRQFSNSRSEMNVSTLELGDSALYLCASRGQGAYEQYFGPGTRLTVT.

This clone was recorded a few times. The chain links TRBV20-1 to TRBJ1-6; the match to TRBD1 covers 9 bases. The CDR3 length is 17 residues. With 3 bases clipped from V and 6 bases from J, the junction kept 12 bases outside the gene matches. Germline lookup yields CDR1 DFQATT and CDR2 SNEGSKA (reference sequence). The CDR3 DNA reads TGCAGTGCTAGTATCCCGGGACAGGGAGTTCCTAATTCACCCCTCCACTTT. Translating it yields CSASIPGQGVPNSPLHF.